In this sample, the clone carrying this T cell receptor beta chain turned up once. Its specificity is not known. TCRdb's table, derived via immunoSEQ multiplex PCR, lists solely in-frame clones and lacks some. The sample lists millions of clones, 85% to 95% occurring once. The V end was cut by 5 bases, the J end by 5 bases, with 20 bases between. The CDR3 has 16 residues. Germline V lookup: CDR1 SGHTA, CDR2 FQGNSA. The data originate from a study of shared clonotypes between healthy human individuals. Study-level information: Each donor had three CD4 naive, three CD4 memory, two CD8 naive and one CD8 memory plate. Overall study findings and caveats: Against clonotypes common to all four donors, non-shared ones had lower generation probabilities. Naive subsets usually exceeded memory subsets in estimated richness. Several donors held about 4.5% of naive CD4 clonotypes in common.

Cells designated naive CD8 were CD45RO-negative and were positively selected for CCR7, with terminally differentiated effector memory CD45RA+ cells excluded. This TCR derives from a man younger than 30 in good health. This rearrangement joins TRBV7-2 to TRBJ2-3; the D is unclear. The material sequenced was naive CD8+ T cells sorted from blood. The CDR3 DNA follows: TGTGCCAGCAGCCCAAAACCGCCGGGCTCCGGAGATACGCAGTATTTT. Its protein product is CASSPKPPGSGDTQYF.